These T cell receptor beta chains were read from a single sample in a study of identifying expanded T cells in peripheral blood. Repertoires were generated with immunoSEQ multiplex PCR, while TCRdb's copy carries only in-frame clones and drops some. The sample has around 100,000 clones; around 89% are singletons. The sequenced material came from blood. The receptors originated from a person between 18 and 75 years old in good health. Both conserved end residues are part of each CDR3. A D gene is named only where the DNA matches it firmly. Some rows mark clone size as missing; the rest say once, few, many or name a class of expanded clone.

CDR3aa: CASSFLSPNTGELFF
CDR3nt: TGTGCCAGCAGCTTCTTATCACCGAACACCGGGGAGCTGTTTTTT
d_gene: NA
v_gene: TRBV7-9
j_gene: TRBJ2-2
abundance: NA

CDR3aa: CASSYSRGGQNYGYTF
CDR3nt: TGTGCCAGCAGTTACTCGAGAGGGGGCCAGAACTATGGCTACACCTTC
d_gene: TRBD1
v_gene: TRBV6-5
j_gene: TRBJ1-2
abundance: NA

CDR3aa: CASSSDSGGRAATFYEQYF
CDR3nt: TGCGCCAGCAGCTCCGACAGTGGTGGGAGAGCCGCCACCTTCTACGAGCAGTACTTC
d_gene: NA
v_gene: TRBV5-1
j_gene: TRBJ2-7
abundance: few

CDR3aa: CASSVGADSYNEQFF
CDR3nt: TGTGCCAGCAGCGTAGGTGCGGACTCCTACAATGAGCAGTTCTTC
d_gene: NA
v_gene: TRBV9
j_gene: TRBJ2-1
abundance: NA

CDR3aa: CATSTWGRRGTGELFF
CDR3nt: TGTGCCACCAGCACCTGGGGGAGGCGGGGCACCGGGGAGCTGTTTTTT
d_gene: NA
v_gene: TRBV15
j_gene: TRBJ2-2
abundance: NA

CDR3aa: CASSPQYSNQPQHF
CDR3nt: TGTGCCAGCAGCCCCCAGTATAGCAATCAGCCCCAGCATTTT
d_gene: NA
v_gene: TRBV6-5
j_gene: TRBJ1-5
abundance: once

CDR3aa: CATSGAAGEDTQYF
CDR3nt: TGTGCCACCAGCGGGGCGGCGGGGGAAGATACGCAGTATTTT
d_gene: TRBD2
v_gene: TRBV15
j_gene: TRBJ2-3
abundance: once

CDR3aa: CASSGGQPYEQYF
CDR3nt: TGTGCCAGCTCAGGGGGGCAGCCCTACGAGCAGTACTTC
d_gene: NA
v_gene: TRBV18
j_gene: TRBJ2-7
abundance: few

CDR3aa: CASSQTKAVNTEAFF
CDR3nt: TGCGCCAGCAGCCAAACTAAAGCAGTGAACACTGAAGCTTTCTTT
d_gene: NA
v_gene: TRBV4-3
j_gene: TRBJ1-1
abundance: NA

CDR3aa: CATLRLGGGQGLVEYF
CDR3nt: TGTGCCACCCTGCGCCTGGGTGGGGGACAGGGTCTGGTTGAGTACTTC
d_gene: TRBD1
v_gene: TRBV28
j_gene: TRBJ2-7
abundance: NA

CDR3aa: CASSLAYTRREQFF
CDR3nt: TGTGCCAGCAGCTTAGCCTACACTAGGAGGGAGCAGTTCTTC
d_gene: NA
v_gene: TRBV7-2
j_gene: TRBJ2-1
abundance: NA

CDR3aa: CATSRGSSGGYNEQFF
CDR3nt: TGTGCCACCAGCAGAGGATCTAGCGGGGGGTACAATGAGCAGTTCTTC
d_gene: TRBD2
v_gene: TRBV15
j_gene: TRBJ2-1
abundance: NA

CDR3aa: CASSLFSDAGELFF
CDR3nt: TGCGCCAGCAGCTTGTTCTCTGACGCCGGGGAGCTGTTTTTT
d_gene: NA
v_gene: TRBV5-1
j_gene: TRBJ2-2
abundance: NA

CDR3aa: CASSGDSRATEAFF
CDR3nt: TGTGCCAGCAGCGGGGACAGTCGAGCCACTGAAGCTTTCTTT
d_gene: TRBD1
v_gene: TRBV6-1
j_gene: TRBJ1-1
abundance: NA

CDR3aa: CASSQRNEKLFF
CDR3nt: TGTGCCAGCAGTCAGCGGAATGAAAAACTGTTTTTT
d_gene: NA
v_gene: TRBV6-5
j_gene: TRBJ1-4
abundance: NA

CDR3aa: CASSQGGAAYNEQFF
CDR3nt: TGCGCCAGCAGCCAAGGGGGCGCGGCCTACAATGAGCAGTTCTTC
d_gene: TRBD1
v_gene: TRBV5-8
j_gene: TRBJ2-1
abundance: NA

CDR3aa: CASNPTGPHYGYTF
CDR3nt: TGTGCCAGCAACCCGACGGGGCCTCACTATGGCTACACCTTC
d_gene: NA
v_gene: TRBV2
j_gene: TRBJ1-2
abundance: NA

CDR3aa: CSAAPSGGPLGNTGELFF
CDR3nt: TGCAGCGCGGCGCCCAGCGGGGGCCCACTTGGCAACACCGGGGAGCTGTTTTTT
d_gene: TRBD2
v_gene: TRBV29-1
j_gene: TRBJ2-2
abundance: NA

CDR3aa: CASRYRGTSDYSNQPQHF
CDR3nt: TGTGCCAGCAGATACCGCGGGACATCCGATTATAGCAATCAGCCCCAGCATTTT
d_gene: NA
v_gene: TRBV27
j_gene: TRBJ1-5
abundance: once

CDR3aa: CASSGGIEQYF
CDR3nt: TGTGCCAGCAGTGGGGGGATTGAGCAGTACTTC
d_gene: NA
v_gene: TRBV6-5
j_gene: TRBJ2-7
abundance: once

CDR3aa: CASIPGDLPNTQYF
CDR3nt: TGTGCCAGCATCCCGGGGGACCTCCCTAATACGCAGTATTTT
d_gene: NA
v_gene: TRBV28
j_gene: TRBJ2-3
abundance: NA

CDR3aa: CASSPRARYSYNSPLHF
CDR3nt: TGTGCCAGCAGTCCGCGGGCCCGCTACTCCTATAATTCACCCCTCCACTTT
d_gene: NA
v_gene: TRBV28
j_gene: TRBJ1-6
abundance: NA

CDR3aa: CASSRTGNNEQFF
CDR3nt: TGTGCCAGCAGTCGGACAGGGAATAATGAGCAGTTCTTC
d_gene: TRBD1
v_gene: TRBV7-9
j_gene: TRBJ2-1
abundance: NA

CDR3aa: CASSRLTGREYRPYGYTF
CDR3nt: TGCGCCAGCAGCCGCTTAACGGGCAGGGAATACCGTCCTTATGGCTACACCTTC
d_gene: NA
v_gene: TRBV4-1
j_gene: TRBJ1-2
abundance: NA

CDR3aa: CASSFWGGGKETQYF
CDR3nt: TGTGCCAGCAGCTTTTGGGGCGGGGGTAAAGAGACCCAGTACTTC
d_gene: TRBD2
v_gene: TRBV11-3
j_gene: TRBJ2-5
abundance: NA

CDR3aa: CASSPFASSTFQGTQYF
CDR3nt: TGTGCCAGCAGCCCCTTCGCTAGTAGCACCTTCCAGGGGACCCAGTACTTC
d_gene: NA
v_gene: TRBV7-2
j_gene: TRBJ2-5
abundance: NA

CDR3aa: CASSLSLGSPYEQYF
CDR3nt: TGTGCCAGCAGTTTATCGTTAGGGTCCCCCTACGAGCAGTACTTC
d_gene: NA
v_gene: TRBV27
j_gene: TRBJ2-7
abundance: NA

CDR3aa: CASSLGLAGLGETQYF
CDR3nt: TGTGCCAGCAGCTTGGGACTAGCGGGTTTGGGGGAGACCCAGTACTTC
d_gene: TRBD2
v_gene: TRBV5-6
j_gene: TRBJ2-5
abundance: NA

CDR3aa: CASSYGTYQPQHF
CDR3nt: TGTGCCAGCAGTTATGGGACATATCAGCCCCAGCATTTT
d_gene: NA
v_gene: TRBV6-5
j_gene: TRBJ1-5
abundance: NA

CDR3aa: CASQGGAGANVLTF
CDR3nt: TGTGCCTCCCAAGGGGGGGCTGGGGCCAACGTCCTGACTTTC
d_gene: NA
v_gene: TRBV18
j_gene: TRBJ2-6
abundance: NA

CDR3aa: CASSFANTEAFF
CDR3nt: TGTGCCAGCAGCTTCGCGAACACTGAAGCTTTCTTT
d_gene: NA
v_gene: TRBV5-6
j_gene: TRBJ1-1
abundance: once

CDR3aa: CASSQNTGRRNQPQHF
CDR3nt: TGTGCCAGCAGCCAAAATACAGGGAGGCGCAATCAGCCCCAGCATTTT
d_gene: NA
v_gene: TRBV7-8
j_gene: TRBJ1-5
abundance: NA

CDR3aa: CASSFARGHTPLHF
CDR3nt: TGTGCCAGCAGCTTCGCCAGGGGTCACACACCCCTCCACTTT
d_gene: NA
v_gene: TRBV5-6
j_gene: TRBJ1-6
abundance: NA

CDR3aa: CASSERGGQETPLHF
CDR3nt: TGTGCCAGCAGTGAACGAGGGGGACAGGAGACACCCCTCCACTTT
d_gene: TRBD1
v_gene: TRBV2
j_gene: TRBJ1-6
abundance: few

CDR3aa: CASSSPGQGYNSPLHF
CDR3nt: TGTGCCAGCAGCTCCCCGGGACAGGGGTACAATTCACCCCTCCACTTT
d_gene: TRBD1
v_gene: TRBV11-2
j_gene: TRBJ1-6
abundance: NA

CDR3aa: CASSSANSGNTIYF
CDR3nt: TGTGCCAGCAGCTCGGCGAACTCTGGAAACACCATATATTTT
d_gene: NA
v_gene: TRBV7-2
j_gene: TRBJ1-3
abundance: few

CDR3aa: CASSSNYLTSGGARNEQFF
CDR3nt: TGTGCCAGCAGCTCCAACTACCTGACTAGCGGGGGGGCTCGGAATGAGCAGTTCTTC
d_gene: TRBD2
v_gene: TRBV7-8
j_gene: TRBJ2-1
abundance: NA

CDR3aa: CASSFSGGPGETQYF
CDR3nt: TGCGCCAGCAGCTTCTCGGGGGGGCCGGGAGAGACCCAGTACTTC
d_gene: TRBD2
v_gene: TRBV5-1
j_gene: TRBJ2-5
abundance: NA

CDR3aa: CAMLEAGKDTQYF
CDR3nt: TGTGCCATGCTGGAAGCGGGGAAAGATACGCAGTATTTT
d_gene: TRBD2
v_gene: TRBV10-3
j_gene: TRBJ2-3
abundance: NA

CDR3aa: CASSLAVPSGAQETQYF
CDR3nt: TGTGCCAGCAGCTTGGCCGTCCCTAGCGGGGCCCAAGAGACCCAGTACTTC
d_gene: TRBD2
v_gene: TRBV5-6
j_gene: TRBJ2-5
abundance: few

CDR3aa: CASSPAGTAHTEAFF
CDR3nt: TGTGCCAGCAGCCCCGCCGGGACAGCCCACACTGAAGCTTTCTTT
d_gene: TRBD1
v_gene: TRBV6-5
j_gene: TRBJ1-1
abundance: NA

CDR3aa: CASSAGGGGSPLHF
CDR3nt: TGTGCCAGCAGTGCAGGTGGGGGCGGATCACCCCTCCACTTT
d_gene: NA
v_gene: TRBV2
j_gene: TRBJ1-6
abundance: few

CDR3aa: CASSPSRTGMNTEAFF
CDR3nt: TGCGCCAGCAGCCCTTCACGGACAGGGATGAACACTGAAGCTTTCTTT
d_gene: TRBD1
v_gene: TRBV4-1
j_gene: TRBJ1-1
abundance: NA

CDR3aa: CASSKIGTYTEAFF
CDR3nt: TGTGCCAGCAGCAAAATAGGGACCTACACTGAAGCTTTCTTT
d_gene: NA
v_gene: TRBV6-1
j_gene: TRBJ1-1
abundance: NA

CDR3aa: CASSYGGVGTRIATNEKLFF
CDR3nt: TGTGCCAGCAGTTACGGGGGGGTTGGCACACGGATCGCAACTAATGAAAAACTGTTTTTT
d_gene: NA
v_gene: TRBV28
j_gene: TRBJ1-4
abundance: NA

CDR3aa: CASSPPGRTGGPYEQYF
CDR3nt: TGTGCCAGCTCACCACCGGGTAGGACAGGGGGCCCCTACGAGCAGTACTTC
d_gene: TRBD1
v_gene: TRBV18
j_gene: TRBJ2-7
abundance: NA

CDR3aa: CTSSQARGGIYEQYF
CDR3nt: TGCACCAGCAGCCAAGCCAGGGGGGGAATCTACGAGCAGTACTTC
d_gene: NA
v_gene: TRBV1
j_gene: TRBJ2-7
abundance: few

CDR3aa: CASSFGPGDTQYF
CDR3nt: TGTGCCAGCAGCTTTGGGCCCGGAGATACGCAGTATTTT
d_gene: NA
v_gene: TRBV7-2
j_gene: TRBJ2-3
abundance: NA

CDR3aa: CASSLTSGGGLETQYF
CDR3nt: TGTGCCAGCAGCTTGACTAGCGGGGGAGGTTTAGAGACCCAGTACTTC
d_gene: TRBD2
v_gene: TRBV7-8
j_gene: TRBJ2-5
abundance: NA

CDR3aa: CASSQERGWGYTF
CDR3nt: TGCGCCAGCAGCCAAGAGCGGGGATGGGGCTACACCTTC
d_gene: NA
v_gene: TRBV4-3
j_gene: TRBJ1-2
abundance: NA

CDR3aa: CASSYRPGSMNTEAFF
CDR3nt: TGTGCCAGCAGTTACCGGCCGGGGAGCATGAACACTGAAGCTTTCTTT
d_gene: NA
v_gene: TRBV6-5
j_gene: TRBJ1-1
abundance: once

CDR3aa: CASSYTASNYGYTF
CDR3nt: TGTGCCAGCAGTTACACCGCCAGTAACTATGGCTACACCTTC
d_gene: NA
v_gene: TRBV6-6
j_gene: TRBJ1-2
abundance: few

CDR3aa: CASSWTGHSVWTEAFF
CDR3nt: TGTGCCAGCAGCTGGACAGGTCACAGTGTGTGGACTGAAGCTTTCTTT
d_gene: TRBD1
v_gene: TRBV13
j_gene: TRBJ1-1
abundance: NA

CDR3aa: CASSEQTGLGNSPLHF
CDR3nt: TGTGCCAGCAGTGAACAGACAGGCTTAGGTAATTCACCCCTCCACTTT
d_gene: NA
v_gene: TRBV6-1
j_gene: TRBJ1-6
abundance: few

CDR3aa: CASSQDRWAASYEQYF
CDR3nt: TGCGCCAGCAGCCAAGATCGGTGGGCGGCCTCCTACGAGCAGTACTTC
d_gene: NA
v_gene: TRBV4-3
j_gene: TRBJ2-7
abundance: NA

CDR3aa: CASSLGGQPQHF
CDR3nt: TGTGCCAGCAGCTTAGGCGGGCAGCCCCAGCATTTT
d_gene: NA
v_gene: TRBV7-8
j_gene: TRBJ1-5
abundance: NA

CDR3aa: CASSLRLTDTQYF
CDR3nt: TGTGCCAGCAGCTTACGTCTGACAGATACGCAGTATTTT
d_gene: NA
v_gene: TRBV7-2
j_gene: TRBJ2-3
abundance: NA

CDR3aa: CASGDMAANTEAFF
CDR3nt: TGTGCCAGCGGGGACATGGCGGCGAACACTGAAGCTTTCTTT
d_gene: NA
v_gene: TRBV5-4
j_gene: TRBJ1-1
abundance: NA

CDR3aa: CASSPFRRASSDTQYF
CDR3nt: TGTGCCAGCTCACCTTTTCGTCGAGCTTCTTCGGATACGCAGTATTTT
d_gene: NA
v_gene: TRBV18
j_gene: TRBJ2-3
abundance: NA

CDR3aa: CASSLGDSIYGYTF
CDR3nt: TGTGCCAGCAGCTTAGGGGACAGCATCTATGGCTACACCTTC
d_gene: TRBD1
v_gene: TRBV11-2
j_gene: TRBJ1-2
abundance: NA